This T cell receptor (beta chain) appears in the sequencing data of a study of beta chain features in type 1 diabetes. Study findings and constraints: All four CD4+ subsets from Type 1 diabetes patients carried moderately but significantly shorter TCRB CDR3s.

The germline V and J ends were trimmed by 8 bases and 5 bases, with 10 bases remaining between them. The CDR3 spans 11 residues. Germline CDR1 reads ENHRY; CDR2 reads SYGVKD. This clone was seen only a few times. Its antigen remains unknown. The sequenced template was cDNA made from the entire isolated RNA. TCRdb's table, derived via immunoSEQ multiplex PCR, lists solely in-frame clones and lacks some. The sample includes hundreds of thousands of clones, over 11% of them seen just once. Specimen: naive CD4+ T cells from blood. This receptor was identified in a man aged 18 to 29 with type 1 diabetes. This chain joins TRBV10-3 and TRBJ2-7; a weak D match, TRBD1 (6 bases). The CDR3: CAIGRQDEQYF. The CDR3 DNA reads as TGTGCCATCGGGAGACAGGACGAGCAGTACTTC.